A selection of T cell receptor beta chains follows, all from one sample in a study of multiple sclerosis patients with progressive multifocal leukoencephalopathy. Sequencing used immunoSEQ multiplex PCR; TCRdb keeps in-frame clones, though not all of them. The sample lists 25,000 to 35,000 clones; about 90% were seen once. The sequencing used PBMCs, collected from a patient treated with natalizumab. These receptors were obtained from a human donor with progressive multifocal leukoencephalopathy. CDR3s include the opening cysteine and the closing phenylalanine or tryptophan. The order of the fields is J gene, D gene, V gene, CDR3 protein. D genes are given only for firm matches.

j_call: TRBJ2-7; d_call: -; v_call: TRBV28; cdr3_aa: CASSIAGVLHEQYF
j_call: TRBJ2-7; d_call: -; v_call: TRBV5-1; cdr3_aa: CASSFDFTSSYEQYF
j_call: TRBJ2-3; d_call: -; v_call: TRBV27; cdr3_aa: CASSSDWGTDTQYF
j_call: TRBJ2-7; d_call: TRBD1; v_call: TRBV6-5; cdr3_aa: CASSNPTGSLYEQYF
j_call: TRBJ1-3; d_call: -; v_call: TRBV19; cdr3_aa: CASSRWGHVSGNTIYF
j_call: TRBJ1-2; d_call: -; v_call: TRBV29-1; cdr3_aa: CSVDGTGYGYTF
j_call: TRBJ2-7; d_call: TRBD1; v_call: TRBV28; cdr3_aa: CASTVTGRYEQYF
j_call: TRBJ1-3; d_call: -; v_call: TRBV7-2; cdr3_aa: CASSPDTGNTIYF
j_call: TRBJ1-1; d_call: -; v_call: TRBV6-5; cdr3_aa: CASSYGHLVVQTEAFF
j_call: TRBJ2-7; d_call: -; v_call: TRBV29-1; cdr3_aa: CSVVGGGQREQYF
j_call: TRBJ2-1; d_call: -; v_call: TRBV7-4; cdr3_aa: CASSLDRSYNEQFF
j_call: TRBJ1-1; d_call: TRBD1; v_call: TRBV7-3; cdr3_aa: CASSLKAGGTEAFF
j_call: TRBJ2-7; d_call: -; v_call: TRBV30; cdr3_aa: CAWSRTSVYEQYF
j_call: TRBJ2-2; d_call: TRBD1; v_call: TRBV19; cdr3_aa: CASSIEGTATGELFF
j_call: TRBJ1-4; d_call: -; v_call: TRBV19; cdr3_aa: CASMDSLEKLFF
j_call: -; d_call: -; v_call: TRBV4-3; cdr3_aa: CASSQEHHLLYEQYF
j_call: TRBJ2-2; d_call: -; v_call: TRBV6-6; cdr3_aa: CASSYKSSVTGELFF
j_call: TRBJ2-7; d_call: -; v_call: TRBV5-1; cdr3_aa: CASSSQQDSYEQYF
j_call: TRBJ2-5; d_call: TRBD2; v_call: TRBV5-6; cdr3_aa: CASSFATSGRARETQYF
j_call: TRBJ1-2; d_call: -; v_call: TRBV18; cdr3_aa: CASSPDRNYGYTF
j_call: TRBJ1-1; d_call: -; v_call: TRBV4-2; cdr3_aa: CASSQGVEGTTEAFF
j_call: TRBJ2-7; d_call: TRBD2; v_call: TRBV28; cdr3_aa: CASSALGLAGGNEQYF
j_call: TRBJ1-6; d_call: -; v_call: TRBV19; cdr3_aa: CASRGGYNSPLHF
j_call: TRBJ1-4; d_call: -; v_call: TRBV11-2; cdr3_aa: CASSLWAGEKLFF
j_call: TRBJ1-1; d_call: -; v_call: TRBV15; cdr3_aa: CATSRRSGNTEAFF
j_call: TRBJ1-3; d_call: -; v_call: TRBV7-2; cdr3_aa: CASSLAAIRVMDSSGNTIYF
j_call: TRBJ2-5; d_call: -; v_call: TRBV4-1; cdr3_aa: CASSQVPRTEETQYF
j_call: TRBJ1-1; d_call: TRBD1; v_call: TRBV4-1; cdr3_aa: CASSLDRAEAFF
j_call: TRBJ2-7; d_call: TRBD2; v_call: TRBV6-1; cdr3_aa: CASSRLATSSYEQYF
j_call: TRBJ2-7; d_call: TRBD2; v_call: TRBV7-9; cdr3_aa: CASSRSAGVSYEQYF
j_call: TRBJ2-3; d_call: -; v_call: TRBV29-1; cdr3_aa: CSVEAPPGPTDTQYF
j_call: TRBJ1-2; d_call: -; v_call: TRBV7-9; cdr3_aa: CASSLGGSGNGYTF
j_call: TRBJ2-1; d_call: TRBD1; v_call: TRBV30; cdr3_aa: CAWSPAGQGNTYNEQFF
j_call: TRBJ1-5; d_call: -; v_call: TRBV9; cdr3_aa: CASSVEGGQPQHF
j_call: TRBJ2-3; d_call: TRBD1; v_call: TRBV15; cdr3_aa: CATSRDPGQGADTQYF
j_call: TRBJ2-7; d_call: TRBD1; v_call: TRBV4-3; cdr3_aa: CASSQDGGTGGYEQYF
j_call: TRBJ1-1; d_call: -; v_call: TRBV19; cdr3_aa: CASKAEGPAQWENTEAFF
j_call: TRBJ1-5; d_call: -; v_call: TRBV9; cdr3_aa: CASSSVPYSNQPQHF
j_call: TRBJ1-5; d_call: -; v_call: TRBV18; cdr3_aa: CASSSNSFLNQPQHF
j_call: TRBJ2-1; d_call: TRBD1; v_call: TRBV10-1; cdr3_aa: CASSQDRGSHNEQFF
j_call: TRBJ2-1; d_call: TRBD1; v_call: TRBV14; cdr3_aa: CASSQLRQGKYYNEQFF
j_call: TRBJ1-1; d_call: TRBD1; v_call: TRBV7-9; cdr3_aa: CASNSGQGTEAFF
j_call: TRBJ1-1; d_call: -; v_call: TRBV5-6; cdr3_aa: CASSLVGATFMNTEAFF
j_call: TRBJ2-1; d_call: TRBD2; v_call: TRBV7-2; cdr3_aa: CASSLGLAALNEQFF
j_call: TRBJ2-1; d_call: -; v_call: TRBV7-9; cdr3_aa: CASRSSSEQFF
j_call: TRBJ2-3; d_call: -; v_call: TRBV7-8; cdr3_aa: CASSLGPGDTQYF
j_call: TRBJ2-6; d_call: -; v_call: TRBV9; cdr3_aa: CASARGRANVLTF
j_call: TRBJ1-1; d_call: -; v_call: TRBV28; cdr3_aa: CATLRGGMNTEAFF
j_call: TRBJ2-3; d_call: TRBD2; v_call: TRBV19; cdr3_aa: CASSSGGSRTDTQYF
j_call: TRBJ1-1; d_call: TRBD1; v_call: TRBV2; cdr3_aa: CASRTGAEREAFF
j_call: TRBJ1-1; d_call: TRBD1; v_call: TRBV19; cdr3_aa: CASRPPGTATEAFF
j_call: TRBJ2-7; d_call: TRBD1; v_call: TRBV14; cdr3_aa: CASLTGTGVEQYF
j_call: TRBJ1-6; d_call: TRBD1; v_call: TRBV28; cdr3_aa: CASRSQGQGNSPLHF
j_call: TRBJ2-7; d_call: -; v_call: TRBV7-8; cdr3_aa: CASRQDLSSYEQYF
j_call: TRBJ1-1; d_call: -; v_call: TRBV18; cdr3_aa: CASSPLSMDTEAFF
j_call: TRBJ1-5; d_call: TRBD1; v_call: TRBV10-3; cdr3_aa: CATAGTASNQPQHF